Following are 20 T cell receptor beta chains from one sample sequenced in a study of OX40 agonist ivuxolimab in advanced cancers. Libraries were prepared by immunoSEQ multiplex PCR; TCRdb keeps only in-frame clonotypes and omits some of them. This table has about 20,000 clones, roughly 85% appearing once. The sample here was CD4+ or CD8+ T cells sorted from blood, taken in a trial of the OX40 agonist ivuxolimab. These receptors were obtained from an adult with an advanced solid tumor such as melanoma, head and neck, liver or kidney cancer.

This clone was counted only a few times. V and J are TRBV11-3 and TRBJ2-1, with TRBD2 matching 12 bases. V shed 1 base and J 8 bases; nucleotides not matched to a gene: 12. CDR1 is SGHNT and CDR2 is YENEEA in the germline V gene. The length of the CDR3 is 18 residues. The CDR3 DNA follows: TGTGCCAGCAGCTTAGTCCGTTTACTAGCGGGAGGTCACGATGAGCAGTTCTTC. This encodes CASSLVRLLAGGHDEQFF.

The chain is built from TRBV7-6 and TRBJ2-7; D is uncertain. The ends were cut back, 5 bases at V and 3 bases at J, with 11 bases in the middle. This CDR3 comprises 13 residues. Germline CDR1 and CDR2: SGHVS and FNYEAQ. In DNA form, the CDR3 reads TGTGCCAGCAGCCCAATCGGCCACTACGAGCAGTACTTC. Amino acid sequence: CASSPIGHYEQYF. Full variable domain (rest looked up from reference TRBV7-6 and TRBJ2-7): GAGVSQSPRYKVTKRGQDVALRCDPISGHVSLYWYRQALGQGPEFLTYFNYEAQQDKSGLPNDRFSAERPEGSISTLTIQRTEQRDSAMYRCASSPIGHYEQYFGPGTRLTVT.

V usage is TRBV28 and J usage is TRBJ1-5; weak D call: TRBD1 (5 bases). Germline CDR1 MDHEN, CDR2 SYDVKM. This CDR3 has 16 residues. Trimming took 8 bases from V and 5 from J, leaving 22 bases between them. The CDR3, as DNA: TGTGCCAGCGAGTCTCCTGGCAGGGTAGGGGATCAGCCCCAGCATTTT. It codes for CASESPGRVGDQPQHF.

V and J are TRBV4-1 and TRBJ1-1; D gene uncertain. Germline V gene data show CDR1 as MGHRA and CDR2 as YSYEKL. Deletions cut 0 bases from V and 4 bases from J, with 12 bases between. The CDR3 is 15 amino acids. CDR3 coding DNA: TGCGCCAGCAGCCAAGATGAAGGCCTGGGCACTGAAGCTTTCTTT. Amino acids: CASSQDEGLGTEAFF.

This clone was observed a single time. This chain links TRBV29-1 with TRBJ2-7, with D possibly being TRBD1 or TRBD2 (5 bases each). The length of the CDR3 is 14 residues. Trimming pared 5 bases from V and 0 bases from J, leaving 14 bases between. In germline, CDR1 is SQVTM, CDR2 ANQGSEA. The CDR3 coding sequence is TGCAGCGTTTATAGCGTCGGGACCTCCTACGAGCAGTACTTC. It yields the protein CSVYSVGTSYEQYF.

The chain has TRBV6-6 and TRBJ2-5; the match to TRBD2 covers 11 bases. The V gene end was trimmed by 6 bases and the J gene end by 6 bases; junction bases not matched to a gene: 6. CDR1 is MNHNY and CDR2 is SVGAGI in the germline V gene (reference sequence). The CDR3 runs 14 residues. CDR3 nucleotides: TGTGCCAGCAGCCCCCTAGCGGGAGGAAAGACCCAGTACTTC. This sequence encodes CASSPLAGGKTQYF.

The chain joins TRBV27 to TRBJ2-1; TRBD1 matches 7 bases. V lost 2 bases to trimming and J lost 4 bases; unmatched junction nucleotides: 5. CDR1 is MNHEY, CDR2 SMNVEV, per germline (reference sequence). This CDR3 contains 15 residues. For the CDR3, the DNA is TGTGCCAGCAGTTTACGTGGACAGGAATACAATGAGCAGTTCTTC. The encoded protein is CASSLRGQEYNEQFF.

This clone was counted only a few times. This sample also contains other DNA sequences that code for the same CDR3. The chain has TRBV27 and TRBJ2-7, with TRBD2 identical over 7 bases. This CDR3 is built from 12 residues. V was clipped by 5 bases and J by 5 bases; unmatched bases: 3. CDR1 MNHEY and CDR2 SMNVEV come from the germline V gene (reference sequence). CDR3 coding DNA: TGTGCCAGCAGTCCGGGGACTAACGAGCAGTACTTC. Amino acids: CASSPGTNEQYF.

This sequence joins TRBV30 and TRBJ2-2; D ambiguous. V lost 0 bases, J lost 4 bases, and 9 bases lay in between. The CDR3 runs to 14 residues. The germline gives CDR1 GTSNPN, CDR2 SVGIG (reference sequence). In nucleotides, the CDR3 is TGTGCCTGGAGTGTGGGATCCGGCACCGGGGAGCTGTTTTTT. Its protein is CAWSVGSGTGELFF.

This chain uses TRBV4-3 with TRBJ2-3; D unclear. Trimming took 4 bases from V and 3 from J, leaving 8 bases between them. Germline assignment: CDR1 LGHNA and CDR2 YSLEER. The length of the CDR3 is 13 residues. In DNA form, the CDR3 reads TGCGCCAGCAGCCCGATACAAACAGATACGCAGTATTTT. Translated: CASSPIQTDTQYF.

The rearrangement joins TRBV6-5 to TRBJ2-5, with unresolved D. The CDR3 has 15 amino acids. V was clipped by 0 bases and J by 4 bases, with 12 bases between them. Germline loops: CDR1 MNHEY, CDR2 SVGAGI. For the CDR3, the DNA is TGTGCCAGCAGTTACTCGAAAGGGTTGGGAGAGACCCAGTACTTC. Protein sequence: CASSYSKGLGETQYF.

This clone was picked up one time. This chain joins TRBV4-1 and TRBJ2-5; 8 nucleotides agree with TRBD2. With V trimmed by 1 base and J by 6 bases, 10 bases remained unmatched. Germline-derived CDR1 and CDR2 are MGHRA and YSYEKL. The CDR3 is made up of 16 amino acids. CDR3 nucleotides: TGCGCCAGCAGCCAAGCCGGGACTAGGGGTTTGAAGACCCAGTACTTC. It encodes CASSQAGTRGLKTQYF.

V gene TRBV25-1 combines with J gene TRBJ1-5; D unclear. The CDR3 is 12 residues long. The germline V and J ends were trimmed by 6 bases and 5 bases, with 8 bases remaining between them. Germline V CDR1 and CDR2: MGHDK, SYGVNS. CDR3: CASRDIYQPQHF. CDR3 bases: TGTGCCAGCAGAGACATTTATCAGCCCCAGCATTTT.

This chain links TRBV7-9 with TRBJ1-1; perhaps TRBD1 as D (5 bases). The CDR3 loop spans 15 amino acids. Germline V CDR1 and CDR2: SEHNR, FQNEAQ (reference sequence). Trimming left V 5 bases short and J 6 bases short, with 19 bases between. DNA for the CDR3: TGTGCCAGCAGCGTTAGAGAGAGGACAAAGGCTGAAGCTTTCTTT. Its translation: CASSVRERTKAEAFF.

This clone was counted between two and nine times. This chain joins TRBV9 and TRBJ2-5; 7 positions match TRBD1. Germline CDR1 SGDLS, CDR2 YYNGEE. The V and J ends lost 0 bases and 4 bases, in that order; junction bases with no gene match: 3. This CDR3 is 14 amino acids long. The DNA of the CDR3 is TGTGCCAGCAGCGTAGGCCCAGGGGGAGAGACCCAGTACTTC. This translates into CASSVGPGGETQYF.

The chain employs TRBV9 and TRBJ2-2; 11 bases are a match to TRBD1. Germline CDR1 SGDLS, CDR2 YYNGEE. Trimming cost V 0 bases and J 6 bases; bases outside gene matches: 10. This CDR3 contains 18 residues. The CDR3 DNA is TGTGCCAGCAGCGTAGCTACGGGACAGGGGGTCTATGCCGGGGAGCTGTTTTTT. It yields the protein CASSVATGQGVYAGELFF.

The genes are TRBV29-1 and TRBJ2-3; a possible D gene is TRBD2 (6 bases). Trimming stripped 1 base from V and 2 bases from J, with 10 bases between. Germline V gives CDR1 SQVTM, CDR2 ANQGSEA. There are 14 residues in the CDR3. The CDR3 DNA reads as TGCAGCGTTGAAGCGGGGGACTTCACAGATACGCAGTATTTT. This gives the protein CSVEAGDFTDTQYF.

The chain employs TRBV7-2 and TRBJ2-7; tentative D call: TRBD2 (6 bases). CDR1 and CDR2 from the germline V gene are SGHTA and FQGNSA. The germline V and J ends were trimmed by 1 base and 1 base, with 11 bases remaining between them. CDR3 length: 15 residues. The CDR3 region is CASSLGQRASYEQYF. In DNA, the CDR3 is TGTGCCAGCAGCTTAGGTCAGCGGGCGTCCTACGAGCAGTACTTC.

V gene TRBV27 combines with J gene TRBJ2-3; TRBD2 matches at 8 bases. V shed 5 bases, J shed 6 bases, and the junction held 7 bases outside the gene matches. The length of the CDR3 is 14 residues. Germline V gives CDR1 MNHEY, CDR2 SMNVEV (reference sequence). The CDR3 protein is CASSLGLVWDTQYF. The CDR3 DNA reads TGTGCCAGCAGTCTGGGACTAGTGTGGGATACGCAGTATTTT.

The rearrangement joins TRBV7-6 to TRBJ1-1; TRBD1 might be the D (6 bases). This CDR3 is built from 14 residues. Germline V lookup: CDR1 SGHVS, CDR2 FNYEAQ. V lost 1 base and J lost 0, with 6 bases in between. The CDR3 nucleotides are TGTGCCAGCAGCTTAGACAGGGTGAACACTGAAGCTTTCTTT. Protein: CASSLDRVNTEAFF. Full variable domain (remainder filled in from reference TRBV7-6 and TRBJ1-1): GAGVSQSPRYKVTKRGQDVALRCDPISGHVSLYWYRQALGQGPEFLTYFNYEAQQDKSGLPNDRFSAERPEGSISTLTIQRTEQRDSAMYRCASSLDRVNTEAFFGQGTRLTVV.